This TCR beta chain came from a study of blood T cell repertoires in COVID-19. Study background: Both acute and convalescent COVID-19 samples were obtained from the United States, Italy and Spain. The analysed material was cDNA or gDNA that came from T cells, B-cell-depleted T cells, or PBMCs.

A note on this clone: Other DNA variants within this sample encode the same CDR3.

Here immunoSEQ multiplex PCR was the method, and the copy in TCRdb shows in-frame clones only, minus some. This sample carries under 300,000 clones, around 89% of them seen once, and the ten largest clones take 2.5% to 3.5%. Each participant's cohort was designated according to participant-reported clinical history. Two negative PCRs, clearance, or symptom resolution had been documented for recovered Cohort 3 donors. The CDR3 covers 11 residues. Trimming removed 4 bases from V and 4 bases from J, with 5 bases in between. In germline, CDR1 is MDHEN, CDR2 SYDVKM. This sequence was found in a woman aged 50 to 60 who had recovered from COVID-19. This chain joins TRBV28 and TRBJ2-7; D is ambiguous. The specimen sequenced was PBMCs or T cells enriched from blood (not recorded which). CDR3 DNA: TGTGCCAGCAGTTCCCCTTACGAGCAGTACTTC. Translated, it gives CASSSPYEQYF.